This passage covers 29 T cell receptor beta chains from one sample sequenced in a study of blood T cell repertoires in COVID-19. Data came from immunoSEQ multiplex PCR; TCRdb stores just in-frame clones and leaves some out. The sample includes fewer than 200,000 clones, 85% of them seen just once. Sequenced sample: peripheral blood. Every receptor here comes from a woman aged 45-65 years with COVID-19, enrolled during active disease.

This chain uses TRBV27 with TRBJ1-2; a possible D gene is TRBD1 (5 bases). V lost 4 bases, J lost 5 bases, and 11 bases lay in between. CDR1 and CDR2 from the germline V gene are MNHEY and SMNVEV (reference sequence). CDR3 length: 13 residues. The CDR3 DNA reads as TGTGCCAGCAGTTCCGGGTCAGGGTATGGCTACACCTTC. This gives the protein CASSSGSGYGYTF.

V is TRBV18 and J is TRBJ1-3; the match to TRBD1 covers 11 bases. The CDR3 extends over 17 amino acids. Trimming removed 5 bases from V and 0 bases from J; junction bases left unmatched: 6. Germline V gives CDR1 KGHSH, CDR2 LQKENI. CDR3 loop: CASSTGQGASSGNTIYF. The CDR3 coding sequence is TGTGCCAGCTCAACAGGACAGGGGGCTTCCTCTGGAAACACCATATATTTT.

This clone is a singleton in its sample. The chain uses TRBV3-1 (or the pseudogene TRBV3-2) and TRBJ2-7, with 7 bases aligning to TRBD1. Germline CDR1 reads LGHDT; CDR2 reads YNNKEL (reference sequence). V shed 0 bases and J 1 base; nucleotides not matched to a gene: 3. This CDR3 is 15 amino acids long. The CDR3 region has the DNA TGTGCCAGCAGCCAAGATAGGGACAGTTCCTACGAGCAGTACTTC. Protein: CASSQDRDSSYEQYF.

V usage is TRBV6-5 and J usage is TRBJ1-4; weak D call: TRBD1 (5 bases). The CDR3 length is 16 residues. V lost 2 bases to trimming and J lost 5 bases, with 15 bases between them. Germline loops: CDR1 MNHEY, CDR2 SVGAGI. The CDR3 is CASSYRVDTENEKLFF. In DNA, the CDR3 is TGTGCCAGCAGTTACAGGGTGGACACCGAGAATGAAAAACTGTTTTTT.

The chain links TRBV24-1 to TRBJ2-1, with TRBD2 as a possible D gene (7 bases). Trimming took off 5 bases at V and 4 bases at J, with 17 bases between the two ends. Germline CDR1 is KGHDR and CDR2 is SFDVKD. This CDR3 region has 16 residues. CDR3 loop: CATSALGGARYNEQFF. The CDR3 bases are TGTGCCACCAGTGCCCTGGGGGGGGCCCGTTACAATGAGCAGTTCTTC.

V gene TRBV7-9 combines with J gene TRBJ2-7, with 8 bases identical to TRBD2. The trim removed 6 bases at V and 0 bases at J, leaving 7 bases unmatched. The CDR3 has 15 residues. Looked up from germline, CDR1 is SEHNR and CDR2 is FQNEAQ (reference sequence). This CDR3 reads CASSRGGSSSYEQYF. The CDR3 nucleotides are TGTGCCAGCAGTCGCGGGGGGTCTAGCTCCTACGAGCAGTACTTC.

The chain joins TRBV23-1 to TRBJ2-6; 7 bases map to TRBD2. TRBV23-1 counts as an open reading frame of uncertain function. Germline trimming cut 4 bases from V and 0 bases from J; bases unmatched to any gene: 9. The CDR3 extends over 18 amino acids. CDR3 loop: CASSPRAGQDSGANVLTF. CDR3 coding DNA: TGCGCCAGCAGTCCTCGAGCGGGGCAAGACTCTGGGGCCAACGTCCTGACTTTC.

The V call is TRBV7-2, the J call TRBJ1-2; D unclear. Trimming stripped 3 bases from V and 2 bases from J, with 13 bases between. Looked up from germline, CDR1 is SGHTA and CDR2 is FQGNSA. CDR3 length equals 15 residues. DNA for the CDR3: TGTGCCAGCAGCTTCGCCGGGAGAGACAACTATGGCTACACCTTC. Encoded protein: CASSFAGRDNYGYTF. Variable domain in full (rest from reference TRBV7-2 and TRBJ1-2): GAGVSQSPSNKVTEKGKDVELRCDPISGHTALYWYRQSLGQGLEFLIYFQGNSAPDKSGLPSDRFSAERTGGSVSTLTIQRTQQEDSAVYLCASSFAGRDNYGYTFGSGTRLTVV.

The chain combines TRBV19 with TRBJ2-7; 10 bases map to TRBD1. V lost 5 bases to trimming and J lost 4 bases; unmatched junction nucleotides: 8. Germline V gene lookup returns CDR1 LNHDA and CDR2 SQIVND (reference sequence). The length of the CDR3 is 15 residues. The CDR3 nucleotides are TGTGCCAGTAGTTCGTGGACAGGGGGTAGATACGAGCAGTACTTC. This sequence encodes CASSSWTGGRYEQYF.

The chain is built from TRBV11-3 and TRBJ1-1; D remains ambiguous. Germline V gives CDR1 SGHNT, CDR2 YENEEA. The V and J ends lost 1 base and 1 base respectively, with 10 bases between them. The CDR3 runs to 15 residues. CDR3 in amino acids: CASSLVLRENTEAFF. The DNA of the CDR3 is TGTGCCAGCAGCTTAGTACTCCGGGAGAACACTGAAGCTTTCTTT.

This chain connects TRBV3-1 (or the pseudogene TRBV3-2) to TRBJ1-2; D gene uncertain. This CDR3 is built from 16 residues. CDR1 and CDR2 from the germline V gene are LGHDT and YNNKEL (reference sequence). Trimming removed 1 base from V and 7 bases from J, with 19 bases in between. CDR3 sequence: CASSQVEAPKSFGYTF. CDR3 bases: TGTGCCAGCAGCCAAGTTGAAGCCCCAAAGAGTTTTGGCTACACCTTC.

This clone was seen once. The rearrangement uses TRBV7-2 and TRBJ2-5; no clear D gene. Germline CDR1 and CDR2: SGHTA and FQGNSA. The CDR3 totals 13 residues. V lost 3 bases, J lost 2 bases, and 7 bases lay in between. The CDR3 DNA sequence: TGTGCCAGCAGCTTTGGCCAGCAAGAGACCCAGTACTTC. Its translation: CASSFGQQETQYF. Full variable domain (outside the CDR3, taken from reference TRBV7-2 and TRBJ2-5): GAGVSQSPSNKVTEKGKDVELRCDPISGHTALYWYRQSLGQGLEFLIYFQGNSAPDKSGLPSDRFSAERTGGSVSTLTIQRTQQEDSAVYLCASSFGQQETQYFGPGTRLLVL.

The chain has TRBV3-1 (or the pseudogene TRBV3-2) and TRBJ2-5, with 8 bases fitting TRBD2. The CDR3 has 15 residues. The V segment lost 5 bases and the J segment 3 bases; nucleotides outside the gene matches: 8. The germline gives CDR1 LGHDT, CDR2 YNNKEL (reference sequence). The CDR3 reads CASSGGTSLEETQYF. The CDR3 bases are TGTGCCAGCAGCGGCGGGACTAGTCTAGAAGAGACCCAGTACTTC.

The genes are TRBV9 and TRBJ2-5, with D tentatively TRBD1 (6 bases). CDR3 length: 15 amino acids. Germline CDR1 is SGDLS and CDR2 is YYNGEE. The V gene lost 4 bases and the J gene lost 2 bases, with 15 bases spanning the gap. CDR3 coding DNA: TGTGCCAGCAGCCTAATGGGGACATCGCAAGAGACCCAGTACTTC. Protein product: CASSLMGTSQETQYF.

This rearrangement joins TRBV7-2 to TRBJ1-1; a weak D match, TRBD1 (6 bases). The CDR3 covers 17 residues. Germline CDR1 is SGHTA and CDR2 is FQGNSA. Trimming cost V 1 base and J 4 bases, with 19 bases left between them. CDR3 nucleotide sequence: TGTGCCAGCAGCTTAGTTCTCCCAGGGGCTGGAGTCACTGAAGCTTTCTTT. This translates into CASSLVLPGAGVTEAFF.

J is TRBJ2-3 and V is TRBV30; TRBD2 matches 8 bases. The CDR3 is 16 residues long. V was pared by 4 bases and J by 0 bases, with 9 bases of the junction left unmatched. Germline-derived CDR1 and CDR2 are GTSNPN and SVGIG (reference sequence). In DNA form, the CDR3 reads TGTGCCTGGACCAAAGGACTAGCCTTGAGCACAGATACGCAGTATTTT. This translates into CAWTKGLALSTDTQYF.

V usage is TRBV3-1 (or the pseudogene TRBV3-2) and J usage is TRBJ2-6, with D unclear. Germline CDR1 is LGHDT and CDR2 is YNNKEL (reference sequence). The ends were cut back, 7 bases at V and 0 bases at J, with 4 bases in the middle. This CDR3 has 13 amino acids. The CDR3 DNA follows: TGTGCCAGCACCTCCTCTGGGGCCAACGTCCTGACTTTC. This codes for CASTSSGANVLTF.

The V and J genes are TRBV28 and TRBJ1-4, with D tentatively TRBD1 (6 bases). This CDR3 region has 14 residues. V gave up 6 bases and J gave up 3 bases, with 11 bases separating them. Germline V CDR1 and CDR2: MDHEN, SYDVKM. The CDR3 DNA reads as TGTGCCAGCAGACCCGGACAGCCTAATGAAAAACTGTTTTTT. Residues: CASRPGQPNEKLFF.

This chain links TRBV9 with TRBJ2-1, with TRBD2 matching over 7 bases. The CDR3 consists of 14 residues. With V trimmed by 4 bases and J by 6 bases, 7 bases remained unmatched. The germline CDR1 and CDR2 sequences are SGDLS and YYNGEE. CDR3 nucleotide sequence: TGTGCCAGCAGCCAGGCGGGGACTATCAATGAGCAGTTCTTC. Protein product: CASSQAGTINEQFF. Using reference TRBV9 and TRBJ2-1 for the parts outside the CDR3, the full variable domain is DSGVTQTPKHLITATGQRVTLRCSPRSGDLSVYWYQQSLDQGLQFLIQYYNGEERAKGNILERFSAQQFPDLHSELNLSSLELGDSALYFCASSQAGTINEQFFGPGTRLTVL.

This clone came up once. The chain has TRBV14 and TRBJ1-1, with 8 bases identical to TRBD1. Germline V gives CDR1 SGHDN, CDR2 FVKESK. V lost 4 bases to trimming and J lost 2 bases; unmatched junction nucleotides: 6. The CDR3 extends over 15 amino acids. DNA for the CDR3: TGTGCCAGCAGCCGACAGGGGACATTAAACACTGAAGCTTTCTTT. It specifies CASSRQGTLNTEAFF.

The genes are TRBV4-2 and TRBJ1-6; 10 nucleotides line up with TRBD1. The length of the CDR3 is 17 residues. Germline CDR1 is LGHNA and CDR2 is YNFKEQ. V lost 1 base, J lost 7 bases, and 7 bases stayed unmatched. CDR3 coding DNA: TGTGCCAGCAGCCAAGCCCGAGACAGGGGGCCCAATTCACCCCTCCACTTT. Its translation is CASSQARDRGPNSPLHF.

For the CDR3, the DNA is TGCAGCGTTGAACTACGGACAGTCCAAGAGACCCAGTACTTC. It specifies CSVELRTVQETQYF. The gene calls are TRBV29-1 and TRBJ2-5, with D perhaps TRBD1 (6 bases). The CDR3 has 14 amino acids. The germline CDR1 and CDR2 sequences are SQVTM and ANQGSEA. V gave up 2 bases and J gave up 1 base, with 11 bases separating them.

V and J are TRBV6-5 and TRBJ2-1; 9 bases line up with TRBD1. Trimming at V came to 6 bases and at J to 4 bases, leaving 7 bases not matched to a gene. The CDR3 loop spans 15 amino acids. Germline-derived CDR1 and CDR2 are MNHEY and SVGAGI. The CDR3 loop is CASRLGTGTYNEQFF. In DNA form, the CDR3 reads TGTGCCAGCAGACTCGGGACAGGGACTTACAATGAGCAGTTCTTC.

This sequence joins TRBV29-1 and TRBJ2-5, with a weak D call TRBD2 (5 bases). Trimming removed 0 bases from V and 1 base from J, with 9 bases in between. In germline, CDR1 is SQVTM, CDR2 ANQGSEA. This CDR3 comprises 14 residues. The CDR3 DNA is TGCAGCGTTGAAGATCTCAGCGGCCAAGAGACCCAGTACTTC. Translated: CSVEDLSGQETQYF.

The genes are TRBV28 and TRBJ2-2; D may be TRBD1 (6 bases). The CDR3 runs to 17 residues. The V end lost 2 bases, the J end lost 2 bases, and 15 bases lay between the germline ends. Germline assignment: CDR1 MDHEN and CDR2 SYDVKM. In nucleotides, the CDR3 is TGTGCCAGCAGTTTAATGGTCGGGACATCTAACACCGGGGAGCTGTTTTTT. Translated: CASSLMVGTSNTGELFF.

V and J are TRBV3-1 (or the pseudogene TRBV3-2) and TRBJ2-2; D possibly corresponds to TRBD2 (5 bases). Trimming pared 4 bases from V and 4 bases from J, leaving 16 bases between. The CDR3 is 16 amino acids. Per the germline V gene, CDR1 is LGHDT and CDR2 is YNNKEL (reference sequence). The CDR3 here is CASSPPARELTGELFF. CDR3 sequence (DNA): TGTGCCAGCAGCCCTCCGGCGAGGGAACTCACCGGGGAGCTGTTTTTT.

The rearrangement joins TRBV10-2 to TRBJ2-7; possibly TRBD1 for D (6 bases). Trimming stripped 6 bases from V and 0 bases from J, with 12 bases between. CDR3 length equals 14 residues. CDR1 and CDR2 (germline): WSHSY, SAAADI. The CDR3 DNA reads TGCGCCAGCAGCCGGACAGCTAGCTCCTACGAGCAGTACTTC. As protein: CASSRTASSYEQYF.

The chain links TRBV2 to TRBJ2-1; 8 bases align to TRBD1. Germline V gene sequence: CDR1 SNHLY, CDR2 FYNNEI. The CDR3 is made up of 15 amino acids. V dropped 7 bases and J dropped 0; count of bases not matched to a gene: 5. The CDR3 protein is CASTLGQGSYNEQFF. The CDR3 DNA reads as TGTGCCAGCACTTTAGGACAGGGCTCCTACAATGAGCAGTTCTTC.

The chain is built from TRBV5-3 and TRBJ1-2; TRBD1 agrees at 9 bases. TRBV5-3 is an ORF, and what it does is uncertain. V lost 1 base and J lost 6; bases outside the gene matches: 10. The CDR3 contains 16 residues. The CDR3 coding sequence is TGTGCCAGAAGCTTGTTGGTGACAGGGGGGACTAATGGCTACACCTTC. It encodes CARSLLVTGGTNGYTF.